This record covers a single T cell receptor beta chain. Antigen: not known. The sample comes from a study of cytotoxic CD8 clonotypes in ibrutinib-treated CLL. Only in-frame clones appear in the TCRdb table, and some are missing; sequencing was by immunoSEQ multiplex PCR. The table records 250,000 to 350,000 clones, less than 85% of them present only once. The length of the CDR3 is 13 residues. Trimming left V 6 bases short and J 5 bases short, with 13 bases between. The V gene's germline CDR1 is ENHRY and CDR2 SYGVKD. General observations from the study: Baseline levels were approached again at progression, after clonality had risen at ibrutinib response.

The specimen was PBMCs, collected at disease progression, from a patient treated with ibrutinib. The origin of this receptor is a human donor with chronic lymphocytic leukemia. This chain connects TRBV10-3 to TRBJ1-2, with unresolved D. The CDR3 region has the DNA TGTGCCATCAGCCCGGGCCTCCTATATGGCTACACCTTC. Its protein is CAISPGLLYGYTF.